This TCR beta chain was profiled in a study of cytomegalovirus exposure and HLA in healthy donors. CDR1 is SGHDT, CDR2 YYEEEE, per germline. This CDR3 spans 16 amino acids. V was trimmed by 4 bases and J by 4 bases, leaving 20 bases between them. It was with 60 Vbeta and 13 Jbeta primers that the PCR ran. Profiled with immunoSEQ multiplex PCR; TCRdb holds only in-frame clones, not every one. Seen here are about 120,000 clones, around three quarters observed once, and the top ten hold about a tenth. The chain carries TRBV5-6 and TRBJ1-2; D remains unclear. Sequenced: PBMCs. The TCR sequence derives from a man aged 40-49 years in good health and CMV-seropositive. The CDR3 coding sequence is TGTGCCAGCAGCAAGTCAGGCGGGTTTGTGGGCTATGGCTACACCTTC. Its protein is CASSKSGGFVGYGYTF.